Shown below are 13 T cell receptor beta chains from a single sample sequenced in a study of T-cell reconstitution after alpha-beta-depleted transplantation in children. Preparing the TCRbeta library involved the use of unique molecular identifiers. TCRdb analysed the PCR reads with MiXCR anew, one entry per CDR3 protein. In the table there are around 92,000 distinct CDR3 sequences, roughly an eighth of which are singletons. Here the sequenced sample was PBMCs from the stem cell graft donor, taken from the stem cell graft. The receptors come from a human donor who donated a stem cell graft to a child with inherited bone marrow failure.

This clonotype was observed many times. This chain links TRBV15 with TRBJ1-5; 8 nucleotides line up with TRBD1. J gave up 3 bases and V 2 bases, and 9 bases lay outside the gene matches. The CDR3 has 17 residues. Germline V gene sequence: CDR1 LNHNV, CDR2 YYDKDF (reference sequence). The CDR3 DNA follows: TGTGCCACCAGCAGAAGTCCGGGACAGGCGATCAATCAGCCCCAGCATTTT. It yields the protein CATSRSPGQAINQPQHF.

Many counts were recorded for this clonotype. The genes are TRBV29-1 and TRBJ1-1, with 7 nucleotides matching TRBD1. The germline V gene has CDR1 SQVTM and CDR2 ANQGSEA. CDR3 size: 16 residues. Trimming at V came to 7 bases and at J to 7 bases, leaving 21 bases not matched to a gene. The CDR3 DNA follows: TGCAGCGCAAAACCTCCCACAGGGGAACTCTTGGGTGAAGCTTTCTTT. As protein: CSAKPPTGELLGEAFF.

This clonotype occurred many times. The DNA for the CDR3 is TGTGCCAGCCGACCCTCCTCTGGAAACACCATATATTTT. Its translation: CASRPSSGNTIYF. V usage is TRBV6-2 or TRBV6-3 and J usage is TRBJ1-3, with D hard to call. The V end was cut by 8 bases, the J end by 0 bases, with 8 bases between. The CDR3 contains 13 residues. CDR1 is MNHEY and CDR2 is SVGEGT in the germline V gene.

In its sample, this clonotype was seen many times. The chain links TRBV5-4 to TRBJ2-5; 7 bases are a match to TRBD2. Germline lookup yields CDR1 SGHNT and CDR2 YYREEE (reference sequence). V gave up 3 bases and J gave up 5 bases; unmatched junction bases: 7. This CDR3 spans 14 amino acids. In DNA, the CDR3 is TGTGCCAGCAGCTCCACGAGGGAGGGCGAGACCCAGTACTTC. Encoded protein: CASSSTREGETQYF. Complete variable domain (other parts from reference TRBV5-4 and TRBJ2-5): ETGVTQSPTHLIKTRGQQVTLRCSSQSGHNTVSWYQQALGQGPQFIFQYYREEENGRGNFPPRFSGLQFPNYSSELNVNALELDDSALYLCASSSTREGETQYFGPGTRLLVL.

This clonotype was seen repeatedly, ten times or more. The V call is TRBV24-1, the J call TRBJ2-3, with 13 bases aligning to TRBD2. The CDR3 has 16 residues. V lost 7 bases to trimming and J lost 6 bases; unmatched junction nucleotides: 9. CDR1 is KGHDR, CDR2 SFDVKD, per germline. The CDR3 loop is CATSPGLAGRGDTQYF. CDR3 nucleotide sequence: TGTGCCACCAGCCCGGGACTAGCGGGAAGAGGGGATACGCAGTATTTT.

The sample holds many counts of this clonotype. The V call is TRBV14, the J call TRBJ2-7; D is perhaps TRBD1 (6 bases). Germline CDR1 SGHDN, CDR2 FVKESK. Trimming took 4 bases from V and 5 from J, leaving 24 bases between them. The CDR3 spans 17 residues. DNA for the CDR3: TGTGCCAGCAGCCCCGTAGGCAGCCAGGGGTTGTTCCACGAGCAGTACTTC. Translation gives CASSPVGSQGLFHEQYF. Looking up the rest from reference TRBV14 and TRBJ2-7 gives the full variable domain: EAGVTQFPSHSVIEKGQTVTLRCDPISGHDNLYWYRRVMGKEIKFLLHFVKESKQDESGMPNNRFLAERTGGTYSTLKVQPAELEDSGVYFCASSPVGSQGLFHEQYFGPGTRLTVT.

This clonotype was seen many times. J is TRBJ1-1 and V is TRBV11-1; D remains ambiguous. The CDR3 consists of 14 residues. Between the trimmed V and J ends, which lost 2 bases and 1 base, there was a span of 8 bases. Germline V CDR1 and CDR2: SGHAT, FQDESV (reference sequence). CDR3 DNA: TGTGCCAGCAGCTTAACGTCTTCGAACACTGAAGCTTTCTTT. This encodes CASSLTSSNTEAFF.

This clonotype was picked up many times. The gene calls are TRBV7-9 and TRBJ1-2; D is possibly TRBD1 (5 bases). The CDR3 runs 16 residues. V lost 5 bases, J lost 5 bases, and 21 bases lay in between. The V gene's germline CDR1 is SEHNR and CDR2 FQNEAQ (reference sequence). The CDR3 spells CASSVVKGQDGYGYTF. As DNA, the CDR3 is TGTGCCAGCAGCGTAGTCAAGGGGCAGGATGGTTATGGCTACACCTTC.

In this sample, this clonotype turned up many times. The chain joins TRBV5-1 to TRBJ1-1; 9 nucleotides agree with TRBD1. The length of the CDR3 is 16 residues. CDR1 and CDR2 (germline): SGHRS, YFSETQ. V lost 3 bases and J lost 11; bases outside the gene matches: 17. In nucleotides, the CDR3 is TGCGCCAGCAGCTCAAGGACAGGGGCCCCTCATTTTGGGGCTTTCTTT. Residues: CASSSRTGAPHFGAFF. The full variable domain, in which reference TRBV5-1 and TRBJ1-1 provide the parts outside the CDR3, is KAGVTQTPRYLIKTRGQQVTLSCSPISGHRSVSWYQQTPGQGLQFLFEYFSETQRNKGNFPGRFSGRQFSNSRSEMNVSTLELGDSALYLCASSSRTGAPHFGAFFGQGTRLTVV.

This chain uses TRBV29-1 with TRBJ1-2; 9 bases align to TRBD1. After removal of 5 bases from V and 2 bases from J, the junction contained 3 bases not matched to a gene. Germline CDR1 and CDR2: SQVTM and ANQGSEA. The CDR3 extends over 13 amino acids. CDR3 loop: CSVWDRENYGYTF. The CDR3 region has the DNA TGCAGCGTTTGGGACAGGGAGAACTATGGCTACACCTTC. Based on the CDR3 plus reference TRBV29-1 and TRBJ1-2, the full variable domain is SAVISQKPSRDICQRGTSLTIQCQVDSQVTMMFWYRQQPGQSLTLIATANQGSEATYESGFVIDKFPISRPNLTFSTLTVSNMSPEDSSIYLCSVWDRENYGYTFGSGTRLTVV.

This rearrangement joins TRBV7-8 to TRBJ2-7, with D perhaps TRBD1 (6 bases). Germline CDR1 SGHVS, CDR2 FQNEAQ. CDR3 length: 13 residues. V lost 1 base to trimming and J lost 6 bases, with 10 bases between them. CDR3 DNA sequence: TGTGCCAGCAGCTTAGATCTGGGGGCCGAGCAGTACTTC. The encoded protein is CASSLDLGAEQYF.

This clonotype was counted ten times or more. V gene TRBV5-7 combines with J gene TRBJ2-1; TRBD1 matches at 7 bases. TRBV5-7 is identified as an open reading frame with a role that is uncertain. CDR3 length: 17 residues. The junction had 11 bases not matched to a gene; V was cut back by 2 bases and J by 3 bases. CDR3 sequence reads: CASSFWAAGGDYNEQFF. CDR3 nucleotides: TGTGCCAGCAGCTTCTGGGCCGCAGGGGGAGACTACAATGAGCAGTTCTTC.

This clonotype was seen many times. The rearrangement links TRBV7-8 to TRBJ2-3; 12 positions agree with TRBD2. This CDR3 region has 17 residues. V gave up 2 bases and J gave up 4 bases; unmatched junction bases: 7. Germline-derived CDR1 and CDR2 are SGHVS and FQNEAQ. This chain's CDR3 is CASSLLASGRAADTQYF. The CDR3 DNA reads TGTGCCAGCAGCTTATTGGCTAGCGGGAGGGCCGCAGATACGCAGTATTTT.